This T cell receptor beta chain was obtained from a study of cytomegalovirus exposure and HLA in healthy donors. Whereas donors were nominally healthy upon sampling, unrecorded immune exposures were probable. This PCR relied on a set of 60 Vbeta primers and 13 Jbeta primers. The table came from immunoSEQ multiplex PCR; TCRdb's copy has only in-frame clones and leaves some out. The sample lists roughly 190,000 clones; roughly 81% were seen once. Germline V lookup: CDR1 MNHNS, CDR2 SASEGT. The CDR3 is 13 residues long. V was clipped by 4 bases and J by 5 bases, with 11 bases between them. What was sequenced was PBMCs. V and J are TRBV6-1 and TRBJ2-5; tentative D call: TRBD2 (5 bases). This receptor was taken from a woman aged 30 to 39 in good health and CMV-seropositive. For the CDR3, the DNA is TGTGCCAGCAGTGTCCGGAGGTGGGAGACCCAGTACTTC. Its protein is CASSVRRWETQYF.